The rows below give T cell receptor beta chains drawn from one sample of a study of cytomegalovirus exposure and HLA in healthy donors. Sequencing was performed with immunoSEQ multiplex PCR; in TCRdb, only in-frame clones are kept and a portion is missing. This table has more than 150,000 clones, around 82% appearing once. The sample comprised PBMCs. Every receptor here comes from a boy younger than 18 in good health and CMV-seronegative. CDR3s include the opening cysteine and the closing phenylalanine or tryptophan. Each record gives: D gene, clone size, V gene, J gene, CDR3 DNA, CDR3 protein. D genes are given only for firm matches. Size tells how often a clone was seen (once, few, many) or the class of an expanded clone, and some rows leave it out.

d_gene: .; abundance: once; v_gene: TRBV9; j_gene: TRBJ2-7; CDR3nt: TGTGCCAGCAGCGTTTTGAGGGTGGGGGAGCAGTACTTC; CDR3aa: CASSVLRVGEQYF
d_gene: TRBD2; abundance: .; v_gene: TRBV7-9; j_gene: TRBJ2-1; CDR3nt: TGTGCCAGCAATAGCCGGACTAGCGGGAGCTACAATGAGCAGTTCTTC; CDR3aa: CASNSRTSGSYNEQFF
d_gene: .; abundance: .; v_gene: TRBV6-6; j_gene: TRBJ2-3; CDR3nt: TGTGCCAGCAGTTTCGCAGATACGCAGTATTTT; CDR3aa: CASSFADTQYF
d_gene: .; abundance: .; v_gene: TRBV27; j_gene: TRBJ1-2; CDR3nt: TGTGCCAGCAGTCTGGGCATTAACTATGGCTACACCTTC; CDR3aa: CASSLGINYGYTF
d_gene: TRBD1; abundance: .; v_gene: TRBV4-1; j_gene: TRBJ1-1; CDR3nt: TGCGCCAGCAGCCACCTACAGGGGACAAACACTGAAGCTTTCTTT; CDR3aa: CASSHLQGTNTEAFF
d_gene: TRBD1; abundance: .; v_gene: TRBV5-4; j_gene: TRBJ2-7; CDR3nt: TGTGCCAGCAGCTTGGTCGGGACAGGGTCCTACGAGCAGTACTTC; CDR3aa: CASSLVGTGSYEQYF
d_gene: .; abundance: few; v_gene: TRBV13; j_gene: TRBJ1-5; CDR3nt: TGTGCCAGCAGCTTAGGACAGGGCACTCATCAGCCCCAGCATTTT; CDR3aa: CASSLGQGTHQPQHF
d_gene: .; abundance: .; v_gene: TRBV15; j_gene: TRBJ2-7; CDR3nt: TGTGCCACCAGCTCCCGTCACACGCGGTACGAGCAGTACTTC; CDR3aa: CATSSRHTRYEQYF
d_gene: .; abundance: .; v_gene: TRBV5-4; j_gene: TRBJ2-7; CDR3nt: TGTGCCAGCAGACAGGGCCATAACTCCTACGAGCAGTACTTC; CDR3aa: CASRQGHNSYEQYF
d_gene: TRBD1; abundance: .; v_gene: TRBV2; j_gene: TRBJ1-5; CDR3nt: TGTGCCAGCAGGGACAGGGGGATGGAGCCCCAGCATTTT; CDR3aa: CASRDRGMEPQHF
d_gene: TRBD2; abundance: few; v_gene: TRBV30; j_gene: TRBJ2-7; CDR3nt: TGTGCCTGGGGTAAGCGGGGCTCCTACGAGCAGTACTTC; CDR3aa: CAWGKRGSYEQYF
d_gene: .; abundance: few; v_gene: TRBV5-4; j_gene: TRBJ1-2; CDR3nt: TGTGCCAGCAGCTTGGCTCGGGACTATGGCTACACCTTC; CDR3aa: CASSLARDYGYTF
d_gene: .; abundance: .; v_gene: TRBV7-2; j_gene: TRBJ1-2; CDR3nt: TGTGCCAGCAGCTTAGTCGGGGGCTACACCTTC; CDR3aa: CASSLVGGYTF